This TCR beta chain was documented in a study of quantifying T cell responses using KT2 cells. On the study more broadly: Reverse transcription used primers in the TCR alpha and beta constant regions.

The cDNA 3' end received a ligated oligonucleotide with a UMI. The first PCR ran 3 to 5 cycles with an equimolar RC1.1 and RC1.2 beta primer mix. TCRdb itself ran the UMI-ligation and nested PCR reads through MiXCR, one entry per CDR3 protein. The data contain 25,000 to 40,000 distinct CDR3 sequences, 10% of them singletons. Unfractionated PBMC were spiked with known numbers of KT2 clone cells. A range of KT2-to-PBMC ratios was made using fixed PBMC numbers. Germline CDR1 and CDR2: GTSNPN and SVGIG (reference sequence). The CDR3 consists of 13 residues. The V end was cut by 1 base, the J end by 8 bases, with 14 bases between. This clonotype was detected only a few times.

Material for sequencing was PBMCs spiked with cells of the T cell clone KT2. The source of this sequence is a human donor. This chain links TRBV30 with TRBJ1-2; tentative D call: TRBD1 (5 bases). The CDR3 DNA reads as TGTGCCTGGAGTGAGGGACTGCAGTACGGCTACACCTTC. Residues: CAWSEGLQYGYTF.